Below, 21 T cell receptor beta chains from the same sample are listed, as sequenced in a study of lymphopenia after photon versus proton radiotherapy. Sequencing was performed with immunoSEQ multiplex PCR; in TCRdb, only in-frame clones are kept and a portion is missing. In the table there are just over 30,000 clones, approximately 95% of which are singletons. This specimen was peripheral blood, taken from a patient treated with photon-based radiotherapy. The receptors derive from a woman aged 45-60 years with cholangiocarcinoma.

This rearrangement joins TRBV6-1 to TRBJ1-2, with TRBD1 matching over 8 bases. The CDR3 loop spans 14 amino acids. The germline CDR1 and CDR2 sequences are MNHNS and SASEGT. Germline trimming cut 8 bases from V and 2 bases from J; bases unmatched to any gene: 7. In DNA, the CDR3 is TGTGCCAGCCGGGACAGGAGCCTCAACTATGGCTACACCTTC. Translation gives CASRDRSLNYGYTF.

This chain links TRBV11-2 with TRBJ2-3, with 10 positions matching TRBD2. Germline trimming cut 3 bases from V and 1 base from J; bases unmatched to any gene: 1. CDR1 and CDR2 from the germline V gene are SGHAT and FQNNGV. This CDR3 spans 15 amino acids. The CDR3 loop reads CASSLLAGGTDTQYF. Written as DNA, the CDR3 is TGTGCCAGCAGCTTGCTAGCGGGGGGCACAGATACGCAGTATTTT.

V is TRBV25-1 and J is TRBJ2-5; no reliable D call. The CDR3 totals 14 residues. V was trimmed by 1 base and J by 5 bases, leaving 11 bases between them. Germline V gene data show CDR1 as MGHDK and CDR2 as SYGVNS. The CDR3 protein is CASSELGGRETQYF. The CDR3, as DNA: TGTGCCAGCAGTGAATTAGGTGGCCGGGAGACCCAGTACTTC.

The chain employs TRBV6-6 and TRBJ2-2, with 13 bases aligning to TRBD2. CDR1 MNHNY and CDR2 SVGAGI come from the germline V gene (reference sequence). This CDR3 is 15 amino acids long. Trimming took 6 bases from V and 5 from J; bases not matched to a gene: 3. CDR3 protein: CASSTSGGGTGELFF. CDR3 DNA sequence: TGTGCCAGCAGCACTAGCGGGGGGGGTACCGGGGAGCTGTTTTTT.

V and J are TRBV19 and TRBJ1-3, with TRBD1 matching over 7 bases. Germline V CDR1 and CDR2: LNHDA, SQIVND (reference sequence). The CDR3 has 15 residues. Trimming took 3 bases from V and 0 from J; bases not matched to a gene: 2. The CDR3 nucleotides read TGTGCCAGTAGTATGAACAGGGGCTCTGGAAACACCATATATTTT. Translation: CASSMNRGSGNTIYF. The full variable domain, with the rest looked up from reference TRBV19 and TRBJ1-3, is DGGITQSPKYLFRKEGQNVTLSCEQNLNHDAMYWYRQDPGQGLRLIYYSQIVNDFQKGDIAEGYSVSREKKESFPLTVTSAQKNPTAFYLCASSMNRGSGNTIYFGEGSWLTVV.

CDR3 protein: CASSPIGGNEKLFF. In DNA form, the CDR3 reads TGTGCCAGCTCGCCGATTGGTGGTAATGAAAAACTGTTTTTT. The chain couples TRBV18 to TRBJ1-4; D not resolved. The CDR3 contains 14 residues. The V gene lost 6 bases and the J gene lost 4 bases, with 12 bases spanning the gap. Germline lookup yields CDR1 KGHSH and CDR2 LQKENI.

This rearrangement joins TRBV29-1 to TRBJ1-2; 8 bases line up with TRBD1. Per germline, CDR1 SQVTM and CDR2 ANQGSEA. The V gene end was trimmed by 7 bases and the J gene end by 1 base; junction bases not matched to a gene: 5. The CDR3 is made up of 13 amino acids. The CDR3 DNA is TGCAGCGGCGGACAGGGCCTTAACTATGGCTACACCTTC. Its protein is CSGGQGLNYGYTF. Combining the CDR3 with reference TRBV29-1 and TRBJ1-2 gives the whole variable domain SAVISQKPSRDICQRGTSLTIQCQVDSQVTMMFWYRQQPGQSLTLIATANQGSEATYESGFVIDKFPISRPNLTFSTLTVSNMSPEDSSIYLCSGGQGLNYGYTFGSGTRLTVV.

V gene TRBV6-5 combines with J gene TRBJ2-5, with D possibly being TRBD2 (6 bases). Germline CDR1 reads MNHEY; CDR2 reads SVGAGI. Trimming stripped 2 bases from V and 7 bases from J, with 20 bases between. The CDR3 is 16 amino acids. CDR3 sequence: CASSYEREAGVGTQYF. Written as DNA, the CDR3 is TGTGCCAGCAGTTACGAAAGGGAGGCTGGCGTTGGGACCCAGTACTTC.

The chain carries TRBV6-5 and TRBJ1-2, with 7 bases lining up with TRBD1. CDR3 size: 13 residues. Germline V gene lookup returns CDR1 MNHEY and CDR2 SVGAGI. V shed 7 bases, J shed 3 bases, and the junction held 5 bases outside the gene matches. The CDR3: CASTDRADYGYTF. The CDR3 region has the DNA TGTGCCAGCACAGACAGGGCAGACTATGGCTACACCTTC.

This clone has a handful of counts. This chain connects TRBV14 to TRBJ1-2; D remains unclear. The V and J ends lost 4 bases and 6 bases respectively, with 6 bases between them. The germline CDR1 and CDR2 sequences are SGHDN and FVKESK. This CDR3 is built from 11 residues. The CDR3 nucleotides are TGTGCCAGCAGCCTCGGGAATGGCTACACCTTC. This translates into CASSLGNGYTF. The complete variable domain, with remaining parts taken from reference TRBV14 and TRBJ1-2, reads EAGVTQFPSHSVIEKGQTVTLRCDPISGHDNLYWYRRVMGKEIKFLLHFVKESKQDESGMPNNRFLAERTGGTYSTLKVQPAELEDSGVYFCASSLGNGYTFGSGTRLTVV.

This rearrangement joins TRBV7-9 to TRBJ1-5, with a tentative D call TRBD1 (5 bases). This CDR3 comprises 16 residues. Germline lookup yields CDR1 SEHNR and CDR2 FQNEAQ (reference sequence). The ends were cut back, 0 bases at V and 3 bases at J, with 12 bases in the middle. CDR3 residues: CASSLASGENNQPQHF. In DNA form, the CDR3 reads TGTGCCAGCAGCTTAGCGTCGGGGGAGAACAATCAGCCCCAGCATTTT.

The CDR3 nucleotides are TGTGCCAGCAGCCCAGGGACTAGTTCAGTCCAAGAGACCCAGTACTTC. Its translation is CASSPGTSSVQETQYF. The chain uses TRBV14 and TRBJ2-5, with TRBD2 matching 8 bases. The germline gives CDR1 SGHDN, CDR2 FVKESK. V gave up 4 bases and J gave up 1 base; unmatched junction bases: 8. The CDR3 is made up of 16 amino acids. The full variable domain, completed using reference TRBV14 and TRBJ2-5, is EAGVTQFPSHSVIEKGQTVTLRCDPISGHDNLYWYRRVMGKEIKFLLHFVKESKQDESGMPNNRFLAERTGGTYSTLKVQPAELEDSGVYFCASSPGTSSVQETQYFGPGTRLLVL.

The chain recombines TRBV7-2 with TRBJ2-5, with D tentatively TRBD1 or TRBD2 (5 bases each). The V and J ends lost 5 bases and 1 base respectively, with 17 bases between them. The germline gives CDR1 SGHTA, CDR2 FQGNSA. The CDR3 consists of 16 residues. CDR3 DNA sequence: TGTGCCAGCAGCCCGTATGCAGGGAGTCTCCAAGAGACCCAGTACTTC. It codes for CASSPYAGSLQETQYF.

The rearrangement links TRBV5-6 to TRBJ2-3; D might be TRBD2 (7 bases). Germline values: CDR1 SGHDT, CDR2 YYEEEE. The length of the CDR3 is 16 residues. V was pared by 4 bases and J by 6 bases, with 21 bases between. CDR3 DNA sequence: TGTGCCAGCAGCCCGGGGGCGGGGGCGAGCAAGGATACGCAGTATTTT. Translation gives CASSPGAGASKDTQYF. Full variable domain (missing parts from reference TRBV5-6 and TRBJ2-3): DAGVTQSPTHLIKTRGQQVTLRCSPKSGHDTVSWYQQALGQGPQFIFQYYEEEERQRGNFPDRFSGHQFPNYSSELNVNALLLGDSALYLCASSPGAGASKDTQYFGPGTRLTVL.

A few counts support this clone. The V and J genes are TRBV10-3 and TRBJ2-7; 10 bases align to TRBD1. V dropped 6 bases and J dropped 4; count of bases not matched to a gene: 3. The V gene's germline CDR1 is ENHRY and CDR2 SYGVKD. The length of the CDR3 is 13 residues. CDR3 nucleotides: TGTGCCATCAGCCCGGGACAGGGGTACGAGCAGTACTTC. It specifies CAISPGQGYEQYF.

CDR3 protein: CASNLERGLETQYF. DNA for the CDR3: TGTGCCAGCAATCTCGAGCGGGGTCTTGAGACCCAGTACTTC. The rearrangement uses TRBV2 and TRBJ2-5, with TRBD2 identical over 7 bases. Trimming at V came to 7 bases and at J to 5 bases, leaving 10 bases not matched to a gene. Looked up from germline, CDR1 is SNHLY and CDR2 is FYNNEI. This CDR3 is built from 14 residues.

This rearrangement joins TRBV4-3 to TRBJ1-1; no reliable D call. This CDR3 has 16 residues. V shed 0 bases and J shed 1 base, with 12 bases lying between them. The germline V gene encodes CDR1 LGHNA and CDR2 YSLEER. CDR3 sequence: CASSQERAGSNTEAFF. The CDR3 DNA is TGCGCCAGCAGCCAAGAAAGGGCGGGTTCGAACACTGAAGCTTTCTTT.

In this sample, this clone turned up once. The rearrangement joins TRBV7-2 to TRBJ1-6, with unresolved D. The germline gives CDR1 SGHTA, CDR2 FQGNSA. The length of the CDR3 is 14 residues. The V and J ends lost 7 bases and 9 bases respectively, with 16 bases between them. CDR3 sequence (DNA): TGTGCCAGCACCCTCGGGCTAGCAGGTTCACCCCTCCACTTT. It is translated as CASTLGLAGSPLHF.

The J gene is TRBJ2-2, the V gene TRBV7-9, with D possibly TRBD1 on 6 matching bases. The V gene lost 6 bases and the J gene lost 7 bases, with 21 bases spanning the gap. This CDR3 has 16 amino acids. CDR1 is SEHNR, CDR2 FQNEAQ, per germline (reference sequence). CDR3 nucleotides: TGTGCCAGCAGGCCGCTGGGGCAGGGGATGAACGGGGAGCTGTTTTTT. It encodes CASRPLGQGMNGELFF.

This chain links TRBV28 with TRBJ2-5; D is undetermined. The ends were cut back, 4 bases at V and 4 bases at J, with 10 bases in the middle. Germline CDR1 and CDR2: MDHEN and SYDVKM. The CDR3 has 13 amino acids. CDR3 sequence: CASSSPALETQYF. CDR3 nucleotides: TGTGCCAGCAGTTCCCCCGCTCTAGAGACCCAGTACTTC.

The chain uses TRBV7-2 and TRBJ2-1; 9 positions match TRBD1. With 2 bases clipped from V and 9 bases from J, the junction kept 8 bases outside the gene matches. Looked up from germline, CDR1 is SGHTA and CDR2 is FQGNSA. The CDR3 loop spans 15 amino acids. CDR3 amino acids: CASSLMGRQGGEQFF. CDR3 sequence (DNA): TGTGCCAGCAGCTTAATGGGTCGACAGGGGGGTGAGCAGTTCTTC.